Listed here is a single T cell receptor (beta chain). V gave up 1 base and J gave up 7 bases; unmatched junction bases: 9. From germline, CDR1 is LGHNT and CDR2 FRNRAP. The CDR3 consists of 16 residues. The assay was immunoSEQ multiplex PCR, and TCRdb's table has in-frame clones only and misses some. The repertoire has approximately 110,000 clones, roughly 86% of them found once; the top ten carry roughly 4.4%. The data were taken from a study of T cell responses to AZD1222 COVID-19 vaccine. The source is an adult who received the AZD1222 COVID-19 vaccine. The gene calls are TRBV12-5 and TRBJ1-4, with 7 bases matching TRBD1. This specimen consisted of peripheral blood, obtained 28 days after the second AZD1222 dose. CDR3 sequence reads: CASGLGSPGGSEKLFF. The CDR3 DNA is TGTGCTAGTGGTTTGGGATCGCCAGGGGGGAGTGAAAAACTGTTTTTT.